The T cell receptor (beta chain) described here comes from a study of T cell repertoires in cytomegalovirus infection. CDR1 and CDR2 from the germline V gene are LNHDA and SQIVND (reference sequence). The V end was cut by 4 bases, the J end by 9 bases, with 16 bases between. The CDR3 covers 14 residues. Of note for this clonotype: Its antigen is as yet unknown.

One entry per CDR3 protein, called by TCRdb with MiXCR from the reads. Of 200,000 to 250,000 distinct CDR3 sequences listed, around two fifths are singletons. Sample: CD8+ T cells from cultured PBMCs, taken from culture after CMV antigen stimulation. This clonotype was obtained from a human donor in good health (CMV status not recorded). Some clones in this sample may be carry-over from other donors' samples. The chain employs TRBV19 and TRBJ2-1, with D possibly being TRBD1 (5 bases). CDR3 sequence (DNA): TGTGCCAGTAGTAAAGGGCCTGGGGCCCCTGAGCAGTTCTTC. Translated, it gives CASSKGPGAPEQFF.